This is a list of T cell receptor beta chains from one sample in a study of memory CD8 T cells in hepatitis C reinfection. The repertoire was sequenced with immunoSEQ multiplex PCR; TCRdb's copy has only in-frame clones and lacks some. The sample lists 45,000 to 50,000 clones, roughly 89% occurring once. The sequenced sample was naive CD8+ T cells sorted from blood. The receptors were gathered from a man aged 18 to 30 with hepatitis C virus infection. The CDR3 runs from the conserved cysteine through the conserved F or W. The order of the fields is clone size, V gene, D gene, J gene, CDR3 DNA, CDR3 protein. A D gene is named only where the DNA matches it firmly. The size of a clone is reported for some rows only, either as once, few or many, or as a class for expanded clones.

once	TRBV4-1	TRBD1	TRBJ1-2	TGCGCCAGCAGCCAATCACGACAGGGCTTCTATGGCTACACCTTC	CASSQSRQGFYGYTF
-	TRBV19	TRBD1	TRBJ1-5	TGTGCCAGACCCGGGACAGCAGGGCCCCAGCCCCAGCATTTT	CARPGTAGPQPQHF
-	TRBV7-6	-	TRBJ2-1	TGTGCCAGCAGTTCTGCAGGGGGGAATGAGCAGTTCTTC	CASSSAGGNEQFF
-	TRBV4-1	TRBD1	TRBJ1-1	TGCGCCAGCAGCCAGAGACAGGGGGCTGACACTGAAGCTTTCTTT	CASSQRQGADTEAFF
-	TRBV4-3	-	TRBJ1-6	TGCGCCAGCAGCCAAGACATCTCCTATAATTCACCCCTCCACTTT	CASSQDISYNSPLHF
-	TRBV13	TRBD2	TRBJ2-3	TGTGCCAGCAGCTCATTAGCGGGGGGCACAGATACGCAGTATTTT	CASSSLAGGTDTQYF
once	TRBV5-8	-	TRBJ2-5	TGTGCCAGCAGCCCATCGGCCCAGTACTTC	CASSPSAQYF
-	TRBV7-9	TRBD2	TRBJ2-3	TGTGCCGTCCTGAGCGGGAGAGGCACAGATACGCAGTATTTT	CAVLSGRGTDTQYF
-	TRBV7-2	-	TRBJ2-1	TGTGCCAGCAGCTTAGCGTCGGAGACCTACCCCAGCAGTGAGCAGTTCTTC	CASSLASETYPSSEQFF
-	TRBV27	TRBD1	TRBJ1-2	TGTGCCAGCAGCGGGACAGATGTTTATGGCTACACCTTC	CASSGTDVYGYTF
-	TRBV6-5	-	TRBJ2-1	TGTGCCAGCAGTTCACAGGGTGTCAATGAGCAGTTCTTC	CASSSQGVNEQFF
-	TRBV6-6	TRBD1	TRBJ1-2	TGTGCCAGCAGTTATGTCGGGGACAGGTATGGCTACACCTTC	CASSYVGDRYGYTF
few	TRBV7-9	-	TRBJ1-2	TGTGCCAGCAGCCCGGACAGCAGGGGCTACTATGGCTACACCTTC	CASSPDSRGYYGYTF
once	TRBV28	TRBD1	TRBJ2-7	TGTGCCAGCAACACCGGGACAGGGACCAAGAGCTCCTACGAGCAGTACTTC	CASNTGTGTKSSYEQYF